A single sample gave rise to the 21 T cell receptor beta chains below, sequenced in a study of blood T cell repertoires in COVID-19 (dated by TCRdb to about 2020). The library was built by means of the immunoSEQ multiplex PCR assay. TCRdb's version of the immuneACCESS table is confined to in-frame rearrangements and falls short of the full clone set. An unresolved V gene accounts for under half of the shortfall where checked; the remainder is of unknown origin. The sample profile shows about 26,000 clones; 80% to 90% of them were found once. Around 30% of the sample rests with the top ten. Sequenced sample: peripheral blood. All receptors come from a woman of 80 years or more with COVID-19, enrolled during active disease.

The chain is built from TRBV7-9 and TRBJ1-2; unclear D gene. V lost 3 bases, J lost 8 bases, and 22 bases lay in between. Germline CDR1 reads SEHNR; CDR2 reads FQNEAQ (reference sequence). There are 16 residues in the CDR3. CDR3 in amino acids: CASSLDLQNLPGGYTF. The CDR3 bases are TGTGCCAGCAGCTTGGACCTACAGAACCTACCGGGGGGCTACACCTTC.

The V and J genes are TRBV6-2 or TRBV6-3 and TRBJ2-1, with 11 bases fitting TRBD2. CDR3 length: 21 amino acids. CDR1 MNHEY and CDR2 SVGEGT come from the germline V gene. With V trimmed by 4 bases and J by 2 bases, 19 bases remained unmatched. Written as DNA, the CDR3 is TGTGCCAGCAGTTCCCCAGGGGGCCGCACTAGCGGGGGACGCCCCTACAATGAGCAGTTCTTC. This codes for CASSSPGGRTSGGRPYNEQFF.

V is TRBV30 and J is TRBJ1-5, with 9 bases that match TRBD1. The CDR3 extends over 16 amino acids. CDR1 is GTSNPN, CDR2 SVGIG, per germline (reference sequence). V dropped 4 bases and J dropped 0; count of bases not matched to a gene: 7. The CDR3, as DNA: TGTGCCTGGAACAGGGGGCGAAGTAATAGCAATCAGCCCCAGCATTTT. Translating it yields CAWNRGRSNSNQPQHF.

V is TRBV27 and J is TRBJ2-1, with D perhaps matching TRBD1 (8 bases). The V end was cut by 6 bases, the J end by 14 bases, with 17 bases between. The CDR3 is made up of 12 amino acids. CDR1 is MNHEY, CDR2 SMNVEV, per germline (reference sequence). The chain's CDR3 is CASRPNTGGEFF. The CDR3 DNA follows: TGTGCCAGCAGGCCAAATACAGGGGGGGAGTTCTTC.

J is TRBJ2-3 and V is TRBV15, with D perhaps TRBD1 (5 bases). Looked up from germline, CDR1 is LNHNV and CDR2 is YYDKDF (reference sequence). CDR3 length equals 14 residues. Trimming removed 8 bases from V and 1 base from J, with 13 bases in between. CDR3 loop: CATHAGQRTDTQYF. Written as DNA, the CDR3 is TGTGCCACCCACGCAGGGCAACGCACAGATACGCAGTATTTT.

The CDR3 is CASSARAGKNTEAFF. CDR3 DNA: TGTGCCAGTAGTGCTCGCGCAGGAAAGAACACTGAAGCTTTCTTT. The chain combines TRBV19 with TRBJ1-1; D is ambiguous. Deletions cut 5 bases from V and 1 base from J, with 14 bases between. The CDR3 is made up of 15 amino acids. The germline V gene encodes CDR1 LNHDA and CDR2 SQIVND (reference sequence).

V and J are TRBV12-3 or TRBV12-4 and TRBJ1-1; a weak D match, TRBD1 (5 bases). Deletions cut 6 bases from V and 8 bases from J, with 10 bases between. CDR3 length: 11 amino acids. In DNA form, the CDR3 reads TGTGCCAGCAGCAGACCAGGGGAAGCTTTCTTT. Protein: CASSRPGEAFF.

The chain recombines TRBV18 with TRBJ1-6; 10 nucleotides line up with TRBD1. The trim removed 6 bases at V and 9 bases at J, leaving 5 bases unmatched. This CDR3 is built from 14 residues. CDR1 and CDR2 from the germline V gene are KGHSH and LQKENI. The CDR3: CASSLGQGSSPLHF. In DNA form, the CDR3 reads TGTGCCAGCTCTTTGGGACAGGGGAGTTCACCCCTCCACTTT.

This clone was seen a single time. This chain links TRBV10-2 with TRBJ1-3; D perhaps matches TRBD1 (6 bases). V was trimmed by 6 bases and J by 0 bases, leaving 12 bases between them. The CDR3 totals 15 residues. CDR1 and CDR2 (germline): WSHSY, SAAADI. The CDR3 sequence: CASSPGQSSGNTIYF. CDR3 coding DNA: TGCGCCAGCAGCCCCGGACAGAGCTCTGGAAACACCATATATTTT.

The DNA of the CDR3 is TGTGCCAGCAGCAGGGCTCCGGGACAGGGGGCGTGGGAGCAGTACTTC. Translation: CASSRAPGQGAWEQYF. The chain employs TRBV5-4 and TRBJ2-7; 12 nucleotides agree with TRBD1. Trimming at V came to 4 bases and at J to 7 bases, leaving 12 bases not matched to a gene. Germline V lookup: CDR1 SGHNT, CDR2 YYREEE (reference sequence). CDR3 length: 16 residues. The full variable domain, with the rest looked up from reference TRBV5-4 and TRBJ2-7, is ETGVTQSPTHLIKTRGQQVTLRCSSQSGHNTVSWYQQALGQGPQFIFQYYREEENGRGNFPPRFSGLQFPNYSSELNVNALELDDSALYLCASSRAPGQGAWEQYFGPGTRLTVT.

This clone was detected only a few times. One end of the junction does not line up with germline, which may come from a read error. The rearrangement uses TRBV10-2 and TRBJ2-5, with 9 bases aligning to TRBD2. The CDR3 is made up of 13 amino acids. The germline gives CDR1 WSHSY, CDR2 SAAADI. CDR3: CASRRGASGVQDF. In nucleotides, the CDR3 is TGCGCCAGCAGGAGAGGGGCTAGCGGGGTCCAAGACTTC.

The chain uses TRBV9 and TRBJ1-2; 9 nucleotides align to TRBD1. In germline, CDR1 is SGDLS, CDR2 YYNGEE. Trimming cost V 4 bases and J 0 bases; bases outside gene matches: 10. The CDR3 totals 17 residues. Here the CDR3 DNA reads TGTGCCAGCAGCTTTCGACAGGGGGGTTTCTCTAACTATGGCTACACCTTC. This codes for CASSFRQGGFSNYGYTF.

The chain combines TRBV3-1 (or the pseudogene TRBV3-2) with TRBJ2-3; TRBD2 aligns across 12 bases. Unmatched junction bases numbered 8, after V lost 1 base and J lost 0 bases. This CDR3 has 19 residues. The V gene's germline CDR1 is LGHDT and CDR2 YNNKEL (reference sequence). The CDR3: CASSQATGGTSGSTDTQYF. CDR3 coding DNA: TGTGCCAGCAGCCAAGCTACTGGGGGGACTAGCGGGAGCACAGATACGCAGTATTTT.

The chain joins TRBV28 to TRBJ1-4; TRBD1 might be the D (5 bases). Germline V CDR1 and CDR2: MDHEN, SYDVKM. The CDR3 spans 15 residues. The ends were cut back, 3 bases at V and 7 bases at J, with 15 bases in the middle. CDR3 bases: TGTGCCAGCAGTTTGGCAGGGAGGGTATCTGAAAAACTGTTTTTT. Amino acid sequence: CASSLAGRVSEKLFF.

Comments on this clone: At one end, the junction sequence differs from germline, possibly due to a read error. The genes are TRBV7-7 and TRBJ2-3; a weak D match, TRBD2 (7 bases). The CDR3 consists of 15 residues. Germline V gives CDR1 SSHAT, CDR2 FNYEAQ (reference sequence). CDR3 DNA sequence: TGTGCTAGCAGCTTAGTAGGGGGGGCCACAGATACGCAGTATTTT. This sequence encodes CASSLVGGATDTQYF. Supplemented by reference TRBV7-7 and TRBJ2-3, the full variable domain reads GAGVSQSPRYKVTKRGQDVTLRCDPISSHATLYWYQQALGQGPEFLTYFNYEAQPDKSGLPSDRFSAERPEGSISTLTIQRTEQRDSAMYRCASSLVGGATDTQYFGPGTRLTVL.

The V and J genes are TRBV5-6 and TRBJ2-7; 15 bases are a match to TRBD2. CDR1 and CDR2 from the germline V gene are SGHDT and YYEEEE. The CDR3 sequence is 16 residues long. V trimming: 4 bases; J trimming: 3 bases; junction bases outside the gene matches: 5. Here the CDR3 reads CASSVGLAGGLYEQYF. The CDR3 DNA sequence: TGTGCCAGCAGCGTCGGACTAGCGGGGGGGCTCTACGAGCAGTACTTC.

A few counts support this clone. This sequence joins TRBV10-2 and TRBJ1-6, with D perhaps matching TRBD1 (5 bases). The ends were cut back, 6 bases at V and 0 bases at J, with 9 bases in the middle. CDR3 length equals 15 residues. CDR1 and CDR2 (germline): WSHSY, SAAADI. CDR3 protein: CASRGDSSYNSPLHF. DNA for the CDR3: TGCGCCAGCAGAGGTGACAGCTCCTATAATTCACCCCTCCACTTT.

This clone appeared a single time. This chain uses TRBV19 with TRBJ2-5; 9 bases agree with TRBD1. This CDR3 is built from 19 residues. The V and J ends lost 3 bases and 2 bases, in that order; junction bases with no gene match: 16. Per germline, CDR1 LNHDA and CDR2 SQIVND (reference sequence). For the CDR3, the DNA is TGTGCCAGTAGTATTAAGGGTGTAGGGGACAGGGCTTTTCAAGAGACCCAGTACTTC. The encoded protein is CASSIKGVGDRAFQETQYF.

V usage is TRBV6-2 or TRBV6-3 and J usage is TRBJ2-1, with TRBD2 identical over 7 bases. CDR3 length equals 17 residues. Germline V gives CDR1 MNHEY, CDR2 SVGEGT. V shed 6 bases, J shed 4 bases, and the junction held 15 bases outside the gene matches. The CDR3 loop is CASRPPSLGGVYNEQFF. The CDR3 DNA is TGTGCCAGCAGACCTCCTTCTCTGGGGGGGGTGTACAATGAGCAGTTCTTC.

The gene calls are TRBV5-1 and TRBJ1-1; no clear D. V dropped 0 bases and J dropped 0 bases, with 6 bases sitting between them. Germline lookup yields CDR1 SGHRS and CDR2 YFSETQ. The CDR3 spans 14 residues. The CDR3, as DNA: TGCGCCAGCAGCTTGGCAGTACTGAACACTGAAGCTTTCTTT. Translation gives CASSLAVLNTEAFF.

This chain connects TRBV10-3 to TRBJ1-1; D not certain. Germline CDR1 and CDR2: ENHRY and SYGVKD. V gave up 5 bases and J gave up 7 bases, with 11 bases separating them. CDR3 length: 12 residues. Here the CDR3 DNA reads TGTGCCATCAGTTTAAAGGAGAATGAAGCTTTCTTT. It codes for CAISLKENEAFF.